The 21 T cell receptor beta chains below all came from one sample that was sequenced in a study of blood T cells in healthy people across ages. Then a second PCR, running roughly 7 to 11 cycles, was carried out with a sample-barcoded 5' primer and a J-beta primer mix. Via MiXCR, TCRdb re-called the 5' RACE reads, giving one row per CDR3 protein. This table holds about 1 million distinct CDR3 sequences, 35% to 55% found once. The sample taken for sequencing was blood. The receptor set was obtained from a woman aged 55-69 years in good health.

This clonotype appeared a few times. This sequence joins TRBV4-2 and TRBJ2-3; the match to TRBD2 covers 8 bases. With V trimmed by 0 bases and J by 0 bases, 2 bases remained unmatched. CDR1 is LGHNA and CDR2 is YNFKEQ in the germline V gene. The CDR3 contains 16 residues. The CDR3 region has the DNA TGTGCCAGCAGCCAAGAGGCTAGCGGGAGCACAGATACGCAGTATTTT. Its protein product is CASSQEASGSTDTQYF.

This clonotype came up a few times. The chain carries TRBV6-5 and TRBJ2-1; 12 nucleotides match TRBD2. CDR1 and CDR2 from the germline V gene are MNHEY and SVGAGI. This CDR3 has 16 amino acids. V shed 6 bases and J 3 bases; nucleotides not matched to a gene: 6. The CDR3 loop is CASSIGTSGLYNEQFF. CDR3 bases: TGTGCCAGCAGCATCGGGACTAGCGGGCTCTACAATGAGCAGTTCTTC.

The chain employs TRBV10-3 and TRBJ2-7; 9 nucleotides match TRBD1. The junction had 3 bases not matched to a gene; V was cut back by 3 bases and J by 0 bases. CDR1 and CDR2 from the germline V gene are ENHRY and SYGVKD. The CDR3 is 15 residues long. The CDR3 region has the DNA TGTGCCATCAGTGATGACAGGGGGACCTCCTACGAGCAGTACTTC. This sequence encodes CAISDDRGTSYEQYF.

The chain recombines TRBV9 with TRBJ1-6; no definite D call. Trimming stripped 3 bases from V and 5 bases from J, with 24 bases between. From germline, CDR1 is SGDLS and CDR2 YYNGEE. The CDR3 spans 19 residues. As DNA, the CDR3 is TGTGCCAGCAGCGGAGCGGACGGAAGGCCCGCTGCCCATAATTCACCCCTCCACTTT. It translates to CASSGADGRPAAHNSPLHF.

The CDR3 region is CASRSGQGAIYEQYF. DNA of the CDR3: TGTGCCAGCAGGTCTGGCCAGGGGGCTATTTACGAGCAGTACTTC. This chain joins TRBV6-6 and TRBJ2-5; 8 nucleotides line up with TRBD1. The DNA end is more similar to TRBJ2-7, so the J call may be wrong. Looked up from germline, CDR1 is MNHNY and CDR2 is SVGAGI (reference sequence). The CDR3 covers 15 residues.

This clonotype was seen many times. CDR3 DNA: TGTGCCAGCAGCCAAAATCTGCGGGGGGAGCAGTACTTC. It translates to CASSQNLRGEQYF. The chain is built from TRBV3-1 and TRBJ2-7; TRBD2 matches 7 bases. The junction had 5 bases not matched to a gene; V was cut back by 2 bases and J by 7 bases. Per germline, CDR1 LGHDT and CDR2 YNNKEL (reference sequence). The CDR3 loop spans 13 amino acids.

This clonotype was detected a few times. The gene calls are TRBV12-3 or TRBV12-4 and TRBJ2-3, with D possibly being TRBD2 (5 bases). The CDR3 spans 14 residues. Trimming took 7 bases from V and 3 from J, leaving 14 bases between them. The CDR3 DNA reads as TGTGCCAGCAAACGAGGGTACGAAACAGATACGCAGTATTTT. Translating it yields CASKRGYETDTQYF.

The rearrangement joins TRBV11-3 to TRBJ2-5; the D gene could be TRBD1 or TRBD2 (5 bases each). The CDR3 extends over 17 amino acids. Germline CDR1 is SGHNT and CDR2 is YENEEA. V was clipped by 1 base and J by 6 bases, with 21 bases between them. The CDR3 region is CASSLGDGDGRLKTQYF. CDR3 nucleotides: TGTGCCAGCAGCTTAGGGGACGGGGACGGTAGATTGAAGACCCAGTACTTC.

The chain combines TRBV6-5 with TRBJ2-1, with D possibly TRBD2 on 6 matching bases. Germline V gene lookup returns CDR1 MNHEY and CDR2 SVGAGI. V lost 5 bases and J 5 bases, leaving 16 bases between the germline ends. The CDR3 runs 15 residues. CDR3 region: CASSVTRGLNNEQFF. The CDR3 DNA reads TGTGCCAGCAGTGTCACTCGGGGGTTGAACAATGAGCAGTTCTTC.

CDR3 protein: CASSQIGGNEQYF. The CDR3 nucleotides read TGCGCCAGCAGCCAAATAGGGGGGAATGAGCAGTACTTC. The chain links TRBV4-1 to TRBJ2-7; D possibly uses TRBD1 or TRBD2 (6 bases each). CDR1 is MGHRA, CDR2 YSYEKL, per germline. Trimming took off 2 bases at V and 7 bases at J, with 12 bases between the two ends. The CDR3 covers 13 residues.

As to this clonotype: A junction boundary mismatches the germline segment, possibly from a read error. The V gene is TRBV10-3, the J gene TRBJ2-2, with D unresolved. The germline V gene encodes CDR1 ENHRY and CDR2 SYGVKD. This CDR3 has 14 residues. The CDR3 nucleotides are TGTGCCATCAGTGAGGGGCAAGACACCGTGGAGCTGTTTTTT. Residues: CAISEGQDTVELFF.

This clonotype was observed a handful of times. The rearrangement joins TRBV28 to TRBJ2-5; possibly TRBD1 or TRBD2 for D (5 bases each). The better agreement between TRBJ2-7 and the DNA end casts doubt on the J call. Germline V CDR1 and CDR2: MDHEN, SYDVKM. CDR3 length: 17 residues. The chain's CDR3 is CASSYLAPGTQSYEQYF. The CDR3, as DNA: TGTGCCAGCAGTTATTTAGCGCCGGGGACGCAGAGTTACGAGCAGTACTTC.

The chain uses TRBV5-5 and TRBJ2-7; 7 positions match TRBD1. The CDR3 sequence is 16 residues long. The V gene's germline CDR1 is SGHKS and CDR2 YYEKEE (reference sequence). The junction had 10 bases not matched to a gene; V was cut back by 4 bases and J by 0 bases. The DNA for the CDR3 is TGTGCCAGCAGCGCCAGACCGGGACAGTACTCCTACGAGCAGTACTTC. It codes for CASSARPGQYSYEQYF.

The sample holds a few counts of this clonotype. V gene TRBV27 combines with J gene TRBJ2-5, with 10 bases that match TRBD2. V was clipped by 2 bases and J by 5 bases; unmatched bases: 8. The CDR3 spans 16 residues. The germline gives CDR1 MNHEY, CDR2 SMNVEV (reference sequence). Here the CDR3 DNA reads TGTGCCAGCAGTTTAGAGCCTAGCGGGAGTTGGGAGACCCAGTACTTC. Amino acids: CASSLEPSGSWETQYF.

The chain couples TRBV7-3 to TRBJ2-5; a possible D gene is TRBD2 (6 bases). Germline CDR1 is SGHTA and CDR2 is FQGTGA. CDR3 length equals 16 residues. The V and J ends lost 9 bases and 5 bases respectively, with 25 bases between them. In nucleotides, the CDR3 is TGTGCCAGGACAAAAACTCCGAGTCGGGAGCGGGAGACCCAGTACTTC. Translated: CARTKTPSRERETQYF.

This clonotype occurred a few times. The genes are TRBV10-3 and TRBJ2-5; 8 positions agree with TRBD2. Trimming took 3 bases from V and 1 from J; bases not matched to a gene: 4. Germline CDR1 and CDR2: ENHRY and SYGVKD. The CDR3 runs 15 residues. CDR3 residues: CAISELAGSQETQYF. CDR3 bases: TGTGCCATCAGTGAATTAGCGGGGTCCCAAGAGACCCAGTACTTC.

The CDR3 DNA reads TGTGCCAGCTCACCACAGACTAGTCGCGAGCAGTACTTC. Protein: CASSPQTSREQYF. This sequence joins TRBV18 and TRBJ2-7; weak D call: TRBD2 (6 bases). V lost 1 base to trimming and J lost 6 bases, with 10 bases between them. The CDR3 loop spans 13 amino acids. In germline, CDR1 is KGHSH, CDR2 LQKENI.

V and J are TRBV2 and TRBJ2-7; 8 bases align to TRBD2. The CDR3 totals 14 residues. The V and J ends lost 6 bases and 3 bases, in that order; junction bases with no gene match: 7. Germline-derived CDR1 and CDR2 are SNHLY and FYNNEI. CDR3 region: CASRAGAGIYEQYF. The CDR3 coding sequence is TGTGCCAGCAGAGCGGGAGCCGGAATCTACGAGCAGTACTTC.

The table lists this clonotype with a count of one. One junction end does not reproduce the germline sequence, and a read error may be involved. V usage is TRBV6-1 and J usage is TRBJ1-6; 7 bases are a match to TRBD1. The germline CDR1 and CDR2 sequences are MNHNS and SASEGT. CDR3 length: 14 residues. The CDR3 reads CASREGTVNSPLHF. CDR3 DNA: TGTGCCAGCAGAGAAGGGACAGTGAATTCACCCCTCCACTTT.

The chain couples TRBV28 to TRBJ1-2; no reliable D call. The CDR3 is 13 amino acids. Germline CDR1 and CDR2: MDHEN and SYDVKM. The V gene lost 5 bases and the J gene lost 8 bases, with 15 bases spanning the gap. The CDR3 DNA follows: TGTGCCAGCAGTACCCTAATTGGGCAAGGCTACACCTTC. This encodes CASSTLIGQGYTF.

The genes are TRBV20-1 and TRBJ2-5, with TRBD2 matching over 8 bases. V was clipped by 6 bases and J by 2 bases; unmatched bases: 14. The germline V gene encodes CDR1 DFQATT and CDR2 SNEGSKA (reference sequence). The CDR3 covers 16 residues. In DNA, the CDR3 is TGCAGTGCAGGGGCGGGAGGAGGGCGAGGGCAAGAGACCCAGTACTTC. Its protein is CSAGAGGGRGQETQYF.